This T cell receptor (beta chain) stems from a study of T cell changes during pregnancy in multiple sclerosis. The protocol was immunoSEQ multiplex PCR, while the TCRdb copy is restricted to in-frame clones and leaves out a portion. The top ten clones hold 0.61% of a sample with under 65,000 clones, approximately 91% of them seen once. The germline gives CDR1 LGHNA, CDR2 YNFKEQ. With 0 bases clipped from V and 1 base from J, the junction kept 5 bases outside the gene matches. The CDR3 loop spans 16 amino acids. The rearrangement joins TRBV4-2 to TRBJ1-1; 7 positions match TRBD1. This clonotype originated in a female donor in good health, enrolled as a control in a pregnancy study. The specimen comprised CD4+ T cells from peripheral blood mononuclear cells, sampled after pregnancy. CDR3 sequence (DNA): TGTGCCAGCAGCCAAGATTGGAGGACAGGGAACACTGAAGCTTTCTTT. It codes for CASSQDWRTGNTEAFF.